This T cell receptor beta chain was retrieved from a study of T cells in Graves' hyperthyroidism and ophthalmopathy. A NOSPECS grade of at least 4, a Clinical Activity Score of at least 3 and duration under 3 months were recorded in ophthalmopathy patients. Uncontrolled infection, other autoimmune disease, pregnancy or lactation excluded patients. There were TCR beta CDR3 regions amplified from RNA transcripts. The study used the HTBI primer set for a first-round RT-PCR of the TCR CDR3. TCRdb re-called the multiplex PCR reads through MiXCR, storing one row per CDR3 protein. Of under 350,000 distinct CDR3 sequences in the sample, roughly 13% were seen once. With 3 bases clipped from V and 6 bases from J, the junction kept 1 base outside the gene matches. Looked up from germline, CDR1 is MDHEN and CDR2 is SYDVKM. This CDR3 comprises 13 residues. This clonotype was counted many times.

The J gene is TRBJ2-2, the V gene TRBV28, with TRBD1 matching over 7 bases. The source material was blood. The TCR comes from a woman aged 40 to 55 with Graves' ophthalmopathy. CDR3 nucleotides: TGTGCCAGCAGTTTGGGACAGCCCGGGGAGCTGTTTTTT. It yields the protein CASSLGQPGELFF.